This section outlines one TCR beta chain sequence together with its context. Its target is not known. This sample is part of a study of T-cell memory formation after mild COVID-19. Study-wide findings and caveats: For contracting clones, CD4+ ones sat mainly in CM and EM, CD8+ in EMRA.

In germline, CDR1 is SEHNR, CDR2 FQNEAQ (reference sequence). The V gene end was trimmed by 1 base and the J gene end by 2 bases; junction bases not matched to a gene: 6. The CDR3 is 16 residues long. TCRdb processed the 5' RACE reads anew with MiXCR; each CDR3 protein has one entry. The sample has about 210,000 distinct CDR3 sequences; roughly 30% are singletons. The receptor comes from an adult woman who had mild COVID-19 (a few samples of this study predate the infection). Cell type and time point are not known. The sample was PBMCs or a T cell subset sorted from them (not recorded which). This sequence joins TRBV7-9 and TRBJ2-3; 7 bases fit TRBD2. The DNA of the CDR3 is TGTGCCAGCAGCTTAGTTGCGGGAGAGCCCACAGATACGCAGTATTTT. Encoded protein: CASSLVAGEPTDTQYF.